This T cell receptor (beta chain) derives from a study of blood T cell repertoires in COVID-19. Study-level information: Material from acute and convalescent COVID-19 was sourced from the United States, Italy and Spain. The analysed material was cDNA or gDNA that came from T cells, B-cell-depleted T cells, or PBMCs.

Per the germline V gene, CDR1 is SQVTM and CDR2 is ANQGSEA. The CDR3 runs 16 residues. V was pared by 4 bases and J by 3 bases, with 21 bases between. Here immunoSEQ multiplex PCR was the method, and the copy in TCRdb shows in-frame clones only, minus some. The sample shows around 300,000 clones, approximately 90% of them seen only once. This clonotype was obtained from a woman aged 25 to 39 with active or convalescent COVID-19. Material: peripheral blood. The chain joins TRBV29-1 to TRBJ1-2; TRBD1 is a possible D gene (6 bases). CDR3 sequence (DNA): TGCAGCGTTGGCCCTTCGCCGACGGGACACGACTATGGCTACACCTTC. It codes for CSVGPSPTGHDYGYTF.